The sample holds one count of the clone carrying this TCR beta chain. Germline CDR1 is WNHNN and CDR2 is SYGVQD (reference sequence). The CDR3 sequence is 18 residues long. V trimming: 0 bases; J trimming: 0 bases; junction bases outside the gene matches: 8. Per the study methods: Reference gene primers were amplified, and this amplification served to estimate nucleated cell counts. Repertoires were generated with immunoSEQ multiplex PCR, while TCRdb's copy carries only in-frame clones and drops some. V, J and clone size derive from that table, while D and trimming were established from the DNA sequence. Among around 250,000 clones, about 91% were seen once, and the ten largest hold 0.95% to 1.5%. The data are from a study of blood T cell repertoires in COVID-19. About the research overall: The study drew acute and convalescent COVID-19 samples from the United States, Italy and Spain.

Researchers sorted participants into cohorts using their self-reported clinical history. The clonotype comes from a woman aged 40-49 years with acute COVID-19. The genes are TRBV10-1 and TRBJ2-5; 9 bases align to TRBD2. The material sequenced was PBMCs or T cells enriched from blood (not recorded which). CDR3 residues: CASSESASGNLDQETQYF. CDR3 nucleotide sequence: TGCGCCAGCAGTGAGTCGGCTAGCGGGAACCTTGACCAAGAGACCCAGTACTTC.